This T cell receptor beta chain was recovered during a study of type 1 regulatory T cells. TCRdb re-called the reads through MiXCR, storing one row per CDR3 protein. The table has about 62,000 distinct CDR3 sequences, 62% seen once. In regard to this clonotype: Its antigen is currently unknown. The CDR3 does not end in the conserved phenylalanine or tryptophan, so this is likely a read error.

Broader study findings: Tr1 cells had a more restricted TCR repertoire than non-Tr1 cells.

CDR1 and CDR2 from the germline V gene are SGHVS and FQNEAQ. The V segment lost 1 base and the J segment 1 base; nucleotides outside the gene matches: 2. This CDR3 is 16 amino acids long. J is TRBJ2-1 and V is TRBV7-8; 9 bases are shared with TRBD2. Specimen: cultured non-Tr1 T cells, either the whole culture or a sorted T cell fraction (not recorded which). The sequence was obtained from a human donor in good health. In nucleotides, the CDR3 is TGTGCCAGCAGCTTAGTTAGCGGGAGTTCCTACAATGAGCAGTTCTAC. It codes for CASSLVSGSSYNEQFY.